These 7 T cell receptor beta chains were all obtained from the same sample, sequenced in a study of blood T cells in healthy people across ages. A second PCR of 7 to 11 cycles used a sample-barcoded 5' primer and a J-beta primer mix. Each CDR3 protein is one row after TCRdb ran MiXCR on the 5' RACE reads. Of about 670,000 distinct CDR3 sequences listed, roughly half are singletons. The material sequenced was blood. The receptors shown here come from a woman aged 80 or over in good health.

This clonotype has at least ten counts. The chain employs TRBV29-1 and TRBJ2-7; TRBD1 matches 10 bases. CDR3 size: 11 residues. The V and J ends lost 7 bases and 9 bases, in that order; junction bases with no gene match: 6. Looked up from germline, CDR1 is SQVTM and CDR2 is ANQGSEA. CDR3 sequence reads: CSARDRGGQYF. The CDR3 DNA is TGCAGCGCGAGGGACAGGGGAGGGCAGTACTTC.

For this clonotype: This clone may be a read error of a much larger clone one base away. Written as DNA, the CDR3 is TGCGCCAGCAGCTTACCTAGTGACCTCAATGAGCAGTTCTTC. As protein: CASSLPSDLNEQFF. The rearrangement uses TRBV5-1 and TRBJ2-1; D uncertain. Per the germline V gene, CDR1 is SGHRS and CDR2 is YFSETQ. This CDR3 is 14 amino acids long. The V and J ends lost 2 bases and 6 bases respectively, with 12 bases between them.

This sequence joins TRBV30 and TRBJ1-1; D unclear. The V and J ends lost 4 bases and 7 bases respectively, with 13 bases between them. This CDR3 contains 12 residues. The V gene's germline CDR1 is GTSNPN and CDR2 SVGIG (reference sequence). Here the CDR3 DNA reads TGTGCCTGGAATTTGCCTGGCTATGAAGCTTTCTTT. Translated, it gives CAWNLPGYEAFF.

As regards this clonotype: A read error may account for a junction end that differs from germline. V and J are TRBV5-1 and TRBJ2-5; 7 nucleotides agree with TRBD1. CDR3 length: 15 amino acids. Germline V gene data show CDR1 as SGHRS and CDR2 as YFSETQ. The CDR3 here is CASSLGTGEQDTQYF. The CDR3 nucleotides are TGCGCCAGCAGCTTGGGGACAGGAGAACAAGATACCCAGTACTTC.

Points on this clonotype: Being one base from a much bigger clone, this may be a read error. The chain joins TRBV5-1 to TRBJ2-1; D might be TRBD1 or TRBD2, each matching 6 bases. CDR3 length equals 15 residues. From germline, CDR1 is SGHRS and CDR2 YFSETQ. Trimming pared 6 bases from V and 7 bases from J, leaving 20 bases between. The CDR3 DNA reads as TGCGCCAGCATGAGGGGGGCAAGTCTCGGGAATGAGCAGTTCTTC. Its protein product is CASMRGASLGNEQFF.

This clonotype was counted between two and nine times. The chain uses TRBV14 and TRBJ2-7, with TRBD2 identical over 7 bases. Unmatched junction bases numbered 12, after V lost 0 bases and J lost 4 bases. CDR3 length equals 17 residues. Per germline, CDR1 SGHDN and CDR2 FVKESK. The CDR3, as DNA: TGTGCCAGCAGCCAAGATCTAGGGCGAGCGGGAATTTACGAGCAGTACTTC. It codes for CASSQDLGRAGIYEQYF.

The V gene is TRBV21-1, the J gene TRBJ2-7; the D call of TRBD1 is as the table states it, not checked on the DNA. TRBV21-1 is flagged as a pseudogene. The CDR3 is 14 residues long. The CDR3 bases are TGTGCCAGCAGCAAGGCCAGGGGGCCCTGCGAGCAGTACTTC. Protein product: CASSKARGPCEQYF.